This is a list of T cell receptor beta chains from one sample in a study of T cell repertoires in cytomegalovirus infection. TCRdb recomputed calls from the reads with MiXCR, one row per CDR3 protein. The table has hundreds of thousands of distinct CDR3 sequences, less than 40% seen once. Sequencing was performed on PBMCs. These receptors were obtained from a human donor in good health (CMV status not recorded). Some clones in this sample may be carry-over from other donors' samples. The CDR3 runs from the conserved cysteine through the conserved F or W. D genes are given only for firm matches. Clone size is shown for a subset of rows, as once, few, many or a class of expanded clone.

D gene	clone size	J gene	V gene	CDR3 DNA	CDR3 protein
TRBD2	.	TRBJ2-7	TRBV7-9	TGTGCCAGCAGCTCCGGACTAGCGGGAGGCCCCGACGAGCAGTACTTC	CASSSGLAGGPDEQYF
TRBD1	few	TRBJ1-4	TRBV27	TGTGCCAGCAGTTGGGACAGGGGTGGTGAAAAACTGTTTTTT	CASSWDRGGEKLFF
TRBD2	.	TRBJ2-7	TRBV28	TGTGCCAGCAGTTTATTAGGGACTAACGAGCAGTACTTC	CASSLLGTNEQYF
.	few	TRBJ2-4	TRBV20-1	TGCAGTGCTATAGGGGTGGCCATTCAGTACTTC	CSAIGVAIQYF
.	.	TRBJ1-4	TRBV10-3	TGTGCCATCGGAGACGGGTATGAAAAACTGTTTTTT	CAIGDGYEKLFF
.	.	TRBJ1-3	TRBV28	TGTGCCAGCAATCAGGGGTTCCCTGGAAACACCATATATTTT	CASNQGFPGNTIYF
.	.	TRBJ2-2	TRBV27	TGTGCCAGTGGGAGAGGGAACACCGGGGAGCTGTTTTTT	CASGRGNTGELFF
.	.	TRBJ2-6	TRBV7-9	TGTGCCAGCAGCACGAATGTTCAGGGGGCCAACGTCCTGACTTTC	CASSTNVQGANVLTF
.	.	TRBJ1-2	TRBV10-3	TGTGCCATCAGTGAGTCAGGGGGGTTCAGTGGCTACACCTTC	CAISESGGFSGYTF
TRBD2	.	TRBJ2-5	TRBV15	TGTGCCACCAGCAGAGGAAGTACTAGCGGGGAGACCCAGTACTTC	CATSRGSTSGETQYF
.	few	TRBJ1-3	TRBV28	TGTGCCAGCAAATTAGACAGTGTCGGAAACACCATATATTTT	CASKLDSVGNTIYF
.	few	TRBJ1-2	TRBV12-3/TRBV12-4	TGTGCCAGCAGTTTAGCGTTGGGGGGCCAGCATGGCTACACCTTC	CASSLALGGQHGYTF
.	.	TRBJ1-2	TRBV28	TGTGCCAGCAGCCTCCAGGACAGACAAGGTGGCTACACCTTC	CASSLQDRQGGYTF
TRBD1	many	TRBJ1-2	TRBV12-3/TRBV12-4	TGTGCCAGCCAACTACGGGGACAGGTCAATGGCTACACCTTC	CASQLRGQVNGYTF
TRBD1	many	TRBJ1-5	TRBV7-2	TGTGCCAGCAGCCCCTGGACAGGGGGATTAAATCAGCCCCAGCATTTT	CASSPWTGGLNQPQHF
TRBD2	many	TRBJ2-3	TRBV7-8	TGTGCCAGCAGCCTGACGGGAGCGGGAGATGCCACAGATACGCAGTATTTT	CASSLTGAGDATDTQYF
TRBD2	.	TRBJ2-7	TRBV19	TGTGCCAGTAGCCCTAGCGGGAGGGTCAACGAGCAGTACTTC	CASSPSGRVNEQYF
.	few	TRBJ2-3	TRBV7-9	TGTGCCAGCAGCCCAAGGGAATCGGATACGCAGTATTTT	CASSPRESDTQYF
.	.	TRBJ2-3	TRBV28	TGTGCCAGCACCCGGAGCGGAGATACGCAGTATTTT	CASTRSGDTQYF
TRBD1	few	TRBJ2-2	TRBV6-6	TGTGCCAGCATCATCGGACAGGGGACCACCGGGGAGCTGTTTTTT	CASIIGQGTTGELFF
.	.	TRBJ1-2	TRBV27	TGTGCCAGCAGTCCGATGATGGACAGCGCCCCAGGCCCCTTTACCTATGGCTACACCTTC	CASSPMMDSAPGPFTYGYTF
.	few	TRBJ1-5	TRBV19	TGTGCCAGTAGTTGGGAAGGGGGAATGGAATGGAATCAGCCCCAGCATTTT	CASSWEGGMEWNQPQHF
.	.	TRBJ1-4	TRBV7-9	TGTGCCAGCAGCTTAGTAGGGTTCGCAACTAATGAAAAACTGTTTTTT	CASSLVGFATNEKLFF
TRBD2	.	TRBJ2-2	TRBV11-3	TGTGCCAGCAGCTTAGACGGATGGACTAGCGGCCCAACGAACACCGGGGAGCTGTTTTTT	CASSLDGWTSGPTNTGELFF
TRBD1	few	TRBJ2-1	TRBV28	TGTGCCAGCAAGCGTGGGACAGGGAGGACCGAGTCCTACAATGAGCAGTTCTTC	CASKRGTGRTESYNEQFF
.	.	TRBJ1-2	TRBV29-1	TGCAGCGTTGAATACTATGGCTACACCTTC	CSVEYYGYTF
.	.	TRBJ2-7	TRBV11-2	TGTGCCAGCAGCTTAGAGTCAGGCTCATCCTACGAGCAGTACTTC	CASSLESGSSYEQYF
.	once	TRBJ2-3	TRBV28	TGTGCCAGCAGTTTTACACTGGAGCCCACAGATACGCAGTATTTT	CASSFTLEPTDTQYF
.	few	TRBJ1-6	TRBV2	TGTGCCAGCAGTGAAGACCCTACCTATAATTCACCCCTCCACTTT	CASSEDPTYNSPLHF
.	.	TRBJ2-1	TRBV19	TGTGCCAGTAGTAATTCGCCAAGGGCGAGCTCCTACAATGAGCAGTTCTTC	CASSNSPRASSYNEQFF
.	few	TRBJ2-1	TRBV19	TGTGCCAGTAGTATGGGCAGGGAGGGGGATGAGGATGAGCAGTTCTTC	CASSMGREGDEDEQFF
TRBD1	few	TRBJ2-1	TRBV24-1	TGTGCCACCAGTGATTTGTTTGGGACAGCGGCTGGTAATGAGCAGTTCTTC	CATSDLFGTAAGNEQFF
.	many	TRBJ2-3	TRBV15	TGTGCCACCAGCAGAGATCCTATAGATACGCAGTATTTT	CATSRDPIDTQYF
.	.	TRBJ2-5	TRBV28	TGTGCCAGCAGTTCCACAGGGCACGAGACCCAGTACTTC	CASSSTGHETQYF
.	.	TRBJ2-3	TRBV27	TGTGCCAGCAGTCTGACTCAGAGCCCAGATACGCAGTATTTT	CASSLTQSPDTQYF
TRBD2	few	TRBJ2-5	TRBV5-1	TGCGCCAGCAGCCCCCGGCCGGGAGGGGAGACCCAGTACTTC	CASSPRPGGETQYF
.	few	TRBJ2-3	TRBV28	TGTGCCAGCAGTCCCCCCTGGCCGCGGCGCACAGATACGCAGTATTTT	CASSPPWPRRTDTQYF
TRBD1	.	TRBJ1-3	TRBV28	TGTGCCAGCAGTTCCCTCGCGGGACAGGGGGCGAAAGGAAACACCATATATTTT	CASSSLAGQGAKGNTIYF
TRBD2	.	TRBJ2-1	TRBV25-1	TGTGCCAGCAGTGAAGAACTAGCGGGGGTTTCCTCCTACAATGAGCAGTTCTTC	CASSEELAGVSSYNEQFF
TRBD1	few	TRBJ1-6	TRBV12-3/TRBV12-4	TGTGCCAGCAGTTCAGGACAGGCCTATAATTCACCCCTCCACTTT	CASSSGQAYNSPLHF
.	.	TRBJ2-1	TRBV12-3/TRBV12-4	TGTGCCAGCAGTTTTATAAATGAGCAGTTCTTC	CASSFINEQFF
TRBD2	.	TRBJ2-2	TRBV12-3/TRBV12-4	TGTGCCAGCAGGCCTACCTTTAGCGGGGCGAACACCGGGGAGCTGTTTTTT	CASRPTFSGANTGELFF
.	few	TRBJ1-2	TRBV27	TGTGCCAGCAGGCTAGGGGGTACAGCTGGCTACACCTTC	CASRLGGTAGYTF
.	.	TRBJ2-7	TRBV20-1	TGCAGTGCGCCCCGGGGAATCGGAGAGCAGTACTTC	CSAPRGIGEQYF
TRBD1	.	TRBJ2-7	TRBV19	TGTGCCAGCCGGGACAGGGTATCAGGGGAGCAGTACTTC	CASRDRVSGEQYF